The entry below gives a single T cell receptor beta chain sequence along with its context. Its antigen is not known. The sample comes from a study of regulatory T cells in long-lasting Graves disease. The study's findings and limits: TRBV28 was favored in persistent disease, as were TRBJ1-2 and TRBJ2-5.

Libraries of TCR beta came from iRepertoire HTBI primers plus Arm-PCR of CDR3 regions. Original analysis: Across the samples, identification revealed 60 to 75 TRBV and 15 or so TRBJ segments. Each CDR3 protein is one row after TCRdb ran MiXCR on the multiplex PCR reads. The V and J calls here are based on TCRdb, not the publication. Of about 470,000 distinct CDR3 sequences in the sample, roughly 21% were seen once. Time point denoted: persistent/refractory GD, antithyroid drugs over 5 years with positive TRAb. Researchers made the TCR library from RNA that was extracted from PBMCs. The patient group derived from an endocrinology department in Xi'an, China. With EDTA tubes as the receptacles, 7 to 9 milliliters of peripheral blood were drawn. V gave up 2 bases and J gave up 2 bases; unmatched junction bases: 8. The CDR3 sequence is 17 residues long. Germline V gene sequence: CDR1 MDHEN, CDR2 SYDVKM.

This specimen was peripheral blood mononuclear cells (PBMCs), taken when the disease was refractory, from a patient treated with antithyroid drugs. This clonotype was sampled from a female donor with Graves disease. The chain employs TRBV28 and TRBJ2-3, with 9 bases matching TRBD2. CDR3 loop: CASSLSPGLADTDTQYF. CDR3 DNA sequence: TGTGCCAGCAGTTTAAGTCCGGGACTAGCCGACACAGATACGCAGTATTTT.